This T cell receptor (beta chain) was obtained from a study of T cell repertoires in cytomegalovirus infection. Study overall: CMV epitopes used comprised recently identified HLA-C-restricted ones and well-studied HLA-B-restricted ones. CMV infection plus the matching HLA type was flagged by public TCR beta signatures.

TCRdb re-called the reads through MiXCR, storing one row per CDR3 protein. Of about 900,000 distinct CDR3 sequences listed, roughly 31% are singletons. This clonotype was counted a few times. The target antigen is unknown. The CDR3 runs to 15 residues. Germline values: CDR1 DFQATT, CDR2 SNEGSKA (reference sequence). V trimming: 5 bases; J trimming: 7 bases; junction bases outside the gene matches: 12. The chain links TRBV20-1 to TRBJ2-1, with TRBD2 identical over 9 bases. The sample here was cultured CD8+ T cells from PBMCs, taken from culture after CMV antigen stimulation. The sequence derives from a human donor in good health (CMV status not recorded). Some clones in this sample may be carry-over from other donors' samples. The CDR3 region has the DNA TGCAGTGCTCTCATGGGCGGGGGGGCAATTAATGAGCAGTTCTTC. Residues: CSALMGGGAINEQFF.